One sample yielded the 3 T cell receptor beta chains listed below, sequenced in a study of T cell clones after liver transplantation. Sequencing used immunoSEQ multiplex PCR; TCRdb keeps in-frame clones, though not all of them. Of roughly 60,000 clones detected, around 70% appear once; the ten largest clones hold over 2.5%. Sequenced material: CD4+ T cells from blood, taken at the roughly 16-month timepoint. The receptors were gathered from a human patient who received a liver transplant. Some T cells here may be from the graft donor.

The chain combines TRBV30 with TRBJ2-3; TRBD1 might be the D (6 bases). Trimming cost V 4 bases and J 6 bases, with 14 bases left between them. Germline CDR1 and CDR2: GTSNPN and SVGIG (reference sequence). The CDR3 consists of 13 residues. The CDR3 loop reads CAWNNRVGDTQYF. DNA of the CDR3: TGTGCCTGGAACAACAGGGTAGGCGATACGCAGTATTTT.

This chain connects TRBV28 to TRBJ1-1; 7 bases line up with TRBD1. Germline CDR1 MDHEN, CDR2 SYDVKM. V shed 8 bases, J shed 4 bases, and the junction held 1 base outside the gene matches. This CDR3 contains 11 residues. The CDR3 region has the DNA TGTGCCAGCGCAGGGGGCACTGAAGCTTTCTTT. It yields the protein CASAGGTEAFF.

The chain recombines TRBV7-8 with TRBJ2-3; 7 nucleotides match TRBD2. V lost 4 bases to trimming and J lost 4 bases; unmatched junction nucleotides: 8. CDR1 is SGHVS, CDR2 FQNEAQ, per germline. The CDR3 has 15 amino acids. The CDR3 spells CASSSTGTNSDTQYF. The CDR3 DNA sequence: TGTGCCAGCAGCTCGACCGGGACTAATTCAGATACGCAGTATTTT.